The 32 T cell receptor beta chains in this list originate from one sample, sequenced in a study of blood T cell repertoires in COVID-19. The assay was immunoSEQ multiplex PCR, and TCRdb's table has in-frame clones only and misses some. In the table there are some 300,000 clones, about nine tenths of which are singletons. Sequenced input: peripheral blood. These receptors came from a woman in her twenties or thirties with COVID-19, enrolled during active disease.

The chain employs TRBV21-1 and TRBJ2-7; the table's D call, TRBD1, was not checked against the DNA. TRBV21-1 is labeled a pseudogene. The CDR3 consists of 15 residues. This chain's CDR3 is CARVRTGKKNYEQYV. CDR3 bases: TGTGCCAGAGTCAGGACAGGGAAAAAGAATTACGAGCAGTACGTC.

The chain combines TRBV7-3 with TRBJ1-1; D unresolved. Germline V lookup: CDR1 SGHTA, CDR2 FQGTGA. The length of the CDR3 is 14 residues. V gave up 3 bases and J gave up 2 bases, with 10 bases separating them. In DNA form, the CDR3 reads TGTGCCAGCAGCTTGGTCGGTAAAAACACTGAAGCTTTCTTT. Translating gives CASSLVGKNTEAFF. Full variable domain (rest looked up from reference TRBV7-3 and TRBJ1-1): GAGVSQTPSNKVTEKGKYVELRCDPISGHTALYWYRQSLGQGPEFLIYFQGTGAADDSGLPNDRFFAVRPEGSVSTLKIQRTERGDSAVYLCASSLVGKNTEAFFGQGTRLTVV.

V and J are TRBV5-8 and TRBJ2-7; a weak D match, TRBD1 (6 bases). Germline V gene data show CDR1 as SGHTS and CDR2 as YDEGEE. The CDR3 is 15 amino acids. V lost 7 bases and J 2 bases, leaving 19 bases between the germline ends. DNA of the CDR3: TGTGCCAGCGGGCGGCCCCAGGGGATAGCCTACGAGCAGTACGTC. Translating gives CASGRPQGIAYEQYV.

This clone was counted a single time. V usage is TRBV5-4 and J usage is TRBJ2-4; the match to TRBD1 covers 7 bases. V trimming: 2 bases; J trimming: 5 bases; junction bases outside the gene matches: 1. The CDR3 loop spans 13 amino acids. Germline V gene lookup returns CDR1 SGHNT and CDR2 YYREEE (reference sequence). The CDR3 DNA is TGTGCCAGCAGCTTTGGGACAGAAAACATTCAGTACTTC. It yields the protein CASSFGTENIQYF.

This clone came up once. The chain is built from TRBV7-2 and TRBJ1-2, with D possibly TRBD1 on 6 matching bases. Germline V gene lookup returns CDR1 SGHTA and CDR2 FQGNSA. V lost 6 bases and J lost 3, with 14 bases in between. This CDR3 is 14 amino acids long. CDR3 coding DNA: TGTGCCAGCAGGAGGGGGGGAAGTGACTATGGCTACACCTTC. This sequence encodes CASRRGGSDYGYTF. Complete variable domain (other parts from reference TRBV7-2 and TRBJ1-2): GAGVSQSPSNKVTEKGKDVELRCDPISGHTALYWYRQSLGQGLEFLIYFQGNSAPDKSGLPSDRFSAERTGGSVSTLTIQRTQQEDSAVYLCASRRGGSDYGYTFGSGTRLTVV.

The chain is built from TRBV2 and TRBJ1-3; tentative D call: TRBD1 (6 bases). From germline, CDR1 is SNHLY and CDR2 FYNNEI. With 6 bases removed from V and 0 bases from J, the gap between germline ends came to 6 bases. The CDR3 is made up of 13 amino acids. CDR3 sequence: CASRDSSGNTIYF. For the CDR3, the DNA is TGTGCCAGCAGGGACAGCTCTGGAAACACCATATATTTT.

The J gene is TRBJ2-7, the V gene TRBV6-5; TRBD1 aligns across 7 bases. The CDR3 is made up of 15 amino acids. CDR1 is MNHEY, CDR2 SVGAGI, per germline. The V segment lost 2 bases and the J segment 2 bases; nucleotides outside the gene matches: 6. CDR3 in DNA: TGTGCCAGCAGTTACCCGTCCGGGACAGCCTACGAGCAGTACGTC. It encodes CASSYPSGTAYEQYV.

This chain links TRBV29-1 with TRBJ1-4; 8 nucleotides match TRBD1. With 7 bases clipped from V and 7 bases from J, the junction kept 5 bases outside the gene matches. The CDR3 length is 12 residues. Germline V lookup: CDR1 SQVTM, CDR2 ANQGSEA. The CDR3 loop reads CSARTGPEKLFF. CDR3 nucleotide sequence: TGCAGCGCCCGGACAGGGCCTGAAAAACTGTTTTTT.

The chain uses TRBV6-6 and TRBJ2-5; TRBD2 matches 13 bases. Germline loops: CDR1 MNHNY, CDR2 SVGAGI (reference sequence). The CDR3 runs 14 residues. V lost 7 bases to trimming and J lost 5 bases; unmatched junction nucleotides: 4. In DNA, the CDR3 is TGTGCCAGCAAACTAGCGGGGGGGCAGGAGACCCAGTACTTC. Protein: CASKLAGGQETQYF.

This chain joins TRBV6-5 and TRBJ1-2; tentative D call: TRBD1 (6 bases). CDR3 size: 14 residues. V lost 6 bases and J 7 bases, leaving 18 bases between the germline ends. The germline CDR1 and CDR2 sequences are MNHEY and SVGAGI. CDR3 in amino acids: CASRQGFRLSGYTF. CDR3 bases: TGTGCCAGCAGACAGGGTTTTAGGTTGAGTGGCTACACCTTC.

Here the CDR3 DNA reads TGTGCCAGCAGCTACCGGCCGGGGTCTAGAGCTAATGAAAAACTGTTTTTT. It codes for CASSYRPGSRANEKLFF. The chain couples TRBV7-9 to TRBJ1-4; D is uncertain. The germline CDR1 and CDR2 sequences are SEHNR and FQNEAQ (reference sequence). CDR3 size: 17 residues. The ends were cut back, 4 bases at V and 3 bases at J, with 18 bases in the middle. Using reference TRBV7-9 and TRBJ1-4 for the parts outside the CDR3, the full variable domain is DTGVSQNPRHKITKRGQNVTFRCDPISEHNRLYWYRQTLGQGPEFLTYFQNEAQLEKSRLLSDRFSAERPKGSFSTLEIQRTEQGDSAMYLCASSYRPGSRANEKLFFGSGTQLSVL.

This chain uses TRBV12-5 with TRBJ1-1; D call uncertain. V lost 4 bases and J lost 8, with 5 bases in between. Germline assignment: CDR1 LGHNT and CDR2 FRNRAP. This CDR3 region has 10 residues. The chain's CDR3 is CASGSVEAFF. CDR3 DNA: TGTGCTAGTGGTTCTGTAGAAGCTTTCTTT.

V usage is TRBV10-3 and J usage is TRBJ2-4; weak D call: TRBD2 (6 bases). Trimming removed 5 bases at V and 4 bases at J, with 12 bases between. The length of the CDR3 is 14 residues. Per the germline V gene, CDR1 is ENHRY and CDR2 is SYGVKD. CDR3 sequence reads: CAISPGTGKNIQYF. The CDR3 DNA follows: TGTGCCATCAGTCCCGGGACTGGTAAAAACATTCAGTACTTC.

This chain uses TRBV6-6 with TRBJ1-3; D is uncertain. V was pared by 9 bases and J by 0 bases, with 9 bases between. The CDR3 covers 13 residues. The germline CDR1 and CDR2 sequences are MNHNY and SVGAGI (reference sequence). The chain's CDR3 is CASEGLSGNTIYF. Written as DNA, the CDR3 is TGTGCCAGTGAGGGCCTCTCTGGAAACACCATATATTTT.

The rearrangement joins TRBV25-1 to TRBJ2-3, with a weak D call TRBD2 (7 bases). There are 15 residues in the CDR3. The V end lost 3 bases, the J end lost 0 bases, and 10 bases lay between the germline ends. CDR1 is MGHDK, CDR2 SYGVNS, per germline. CDR3 amino acids: CASSDRGASTDTQYF. CDR3 in DNA: TGTGCCAGCAGTGACCGGGGGGCGAGCACAGATACGCAGTATTTT.

The chain combines TRBV6-2 or TRBV6-3 with TRBJ2-7; 9 bases map to TRBD1. J lost 0 bases, V lost 2 bases, and 5 bases had no gene match. This CDR3 is built from 16 residues. Germline V gives CDR1 MNHEY, CDR2 SVGEGT. The CDR3 region is CASSYLRGQGSYEQYV. The DNA for the CDR3 is TGTGCCAGCAGTTACCTCAGGGGACAGGGCTCCTACGAGCAGTACGTC.

The chain couples TRBV9 to TRBJ2-3; no definite D call. This CDR3 region has 15 residues. Trimming cost V 0 bases and J 3 bases, with 11 bases left between them. Germline CDR1 SGDLS, CDR2 YYNGEE. The CDR3 here is CASSVAVAETDTQYF. The CDR3 DNA sequence: TGTGCCAGCAGCGTAGCGGTAGCCGAGACAGATACGCAGTATTTT.

This clone appeared a single time. The chain is built from TRBV27 and TRBJ1-5, with D tentatively TRBD1 (5 bases). CDR3 size: 13 residues. CDR1 and CDR2 from the germline V gene are MNHEY and SMNVEV (reference sequence). Deletions cut 3 bases from V and 7 bases from J, with 10 bases between. The DNA of the CDR3 is TGTGCCAGCAGTTTTTTGGGGCGCCAGCCCCAGCATTTT. As protein: CASSFLGRQPQHF.

The chain links TRBV4-1 to TRBJ2-5, with 8 bases identical to TRBD2. Germline-derived CDR1 and CDR2 are MGHRA and YSYEKL. Trimming took 1 base from V and 5 from J; bases not matched to a gene: 3. This CDR3 has 14 residues. The CDR3 region is CASSQVAGRETQYF. CDR3 sequence (DNA): TGCGCCAGCAGCCAAGTAGCGGGGCGGGAGACCCAGTACTTC.

The rearrangement joins TRBV7-2 to TRBJ1-2; maybe TRBD1 (5 bases). This CDR3 is built from 16 residues. The V end lost 4 bases, the J end lost 1 base, and 16 bases lay between the germline ends. The germline CDR1 and CDR2 sequences are SGHTA and FQGNSA. The CDR3 reads CASSSGRGGVNYGYTF. Here the CDR3 DNA reads TGTGCCAGCAGCTCTGGGCGGGGGGGAGTTAACTATGGCTACACCTTC.

The chain combines TRBV6-1 with TRBJ1-3; D remains unclear. The V and J ends lost 3 bases and 1 base respectively, with 10 bases between them. Germline V gene sequence: CDR1 MNHNS, CDR2 SASEGT. The CDR3 spans 15 residues. This chain's CDR3 is CASSDFGRSGNTIYF. In DNA form, the CDR3 reads TGTGCCAGCAGTGATTTCGGCAGGTCTGGAAACACCATATATTTT.

This chain links TRBV7-2 with TRBJ2-3, with 8 bases aligning to TRBD2. Germline CDR1 SGHTA, CDR2 FQGNSA. J gave up 4 bases and V 3 bases, and 6 bases lay outside the gene matches. The CDR3 runs to 15 residues. The CDR3 here is CASSFGSGEADTQYF. The CDR3 nucleotides read TGTGCCAGCAGCTTCGGTAGCGGGGAAGCAGATACGCAGTATTTT.

J is TRBJ1-2 and V is TRBV6-5; 7 bases match TRBD1. V was pared by 6 bases and J by 2 bases, with 3 bases of the junction left unmatched. Germline CDR1 MNHEY, CDR2 SVGAGI. The CDR3 contains 13 residues. The chain's CDR3 is CASRTGLNYGYTF. The CDR3 region has the DNA TGTGCCAGCAGGACAGGGCTAAACTATGGCTACACCTTC.

The chain recombines TRBV9 with TRBJ1-1, with 12 bases aligning to TRBD1. V lost 4 bases, J lost 13 bases, and 8 bases stayed unmatched. There are 13 residues in the CDR3. Germline CDR1 and CDR2: SGDLS and YYNGEE. The CDR3 coding sequence is TGTGCCAGCAGCCTTGGGACAGGGGGCGCATTTTTCTTT. Amino acid sequence: CASSLGTGGAFFF.

V and J are TRBV6-5 and TRBJ2-5, with D possibly TRBD2 on 6 matching bases. The CDR3 has 12 residues. Germline V gives CDR1 MNHEY, CDR2 SVGAGI. Trimming took 7 bases from V and 4 from J, leaving 10 bases between them. CDR3 protein: CASTSAPETQYF. CDR3 sequence (DNA): TGTGCCAGCACTAGCGCCCCAGAGACCCAGTACTTC.

The chain is built from TRBV25-1 and TRBJ2-7, with 9 bases fitting TRBD1. The CDR3 extends over 16 amino acids. V was clipped by 4 bases and J by 2 bases; unmatched bases: 9. Germline CDR1 and CDR2: MGHDK and SYGVNS. CDR3 sequence reads: CASSASGRDRAYEQYF. For the CDR3, the DNA is TGTGCCAGCAGTGCCTCTGGGCGGGACAGGGCCTACGAGCAGTACTTC.

This chain links TRBV7-9 with TRBJ2-1; D is possibly TRBD2 (6 bases). V was trimmed by 3 bases and J by 3 bases, leaving 12 bases between them. The CDR3 consists of 15 residues. CDR1 and CDR2 (germline): SEHNR, FQNEAQ (reference sequence). The CDR3 spells CASSLVGSGYNEQFF. CDR3 sequence (DNA): TGTGCCAGCAGCTTGGTGGGTAGCGGCTACAATGAGCAGTTCTTC.

This chain joins TRBV2 and TRBJ2-1; the match to TRBD2 covers 9 bases. Germline assignment: CDR1 SNHLY and CDR2 FYNNEI. The CDR3 sequence is 14 residues long. Unmatched junction bases numbered 7, after V lost 8 bases and J lost 5 bases. The CDR3 DNA sequence: TGTGCCAGCGGGGGACTAGCTATCAACAATGAGCAGTTCTTC. Its protein product is CASGGLAINNEQFF.

The chain employs TRBV19 and TRBJ1-5, with 8 bases aligning to TRBD1. The trim removed 2 bases at V and 3 bases at J, leaving 6 bases unmatched. Germline V lookup: CDR1 LNHDA, CDR2 SQIVND (reference sequence). The CDR3 is 16 residues long. CDR3 sequence (DNA): TGTGCCAGTAGTATACAGGGGGCTAACCTCAATCAGCCCCAGCATTTT. This translates into CASSIQGANLNQPQHF.

This chain connects TRBV30 to TRBJ2-3; 10 nucleotides match TRBD1. This CDR3 has 13 amino acids. Trimming cost V 8 bases and J 5 bases; bases outside gene matches: 7. CDR1 GTSNPN and CDR2 SVGIG come from the germline V gene (reference sequence). CDR3 nucleotide sequence: TGTGCCCGGGGTGGACAGGGGGAAGATACGCAGTATTTT. This codes for CARGGQGEDTQYF. Together with reference TRBV30 and TRBJ2-3, the CDR3 gives the full variable domain: SQTIHQWPATLVQPVGSPLSLECTVEGTSNPNLYWYRQAAGRGLQLLFYSVGIGQISSEVPQNLSASRPQDRQFILSSKKLLLSDSGFYLCARGGQGEDTQYFGPGTRLTVL.

The count of this clone is one. The V gene is TRBV5-4, the J gene TRBJ1-1; perhaps TRBD1 as D (5 bases). This CDR3 has 15 amino acids. V lost 1 base and J lost 4, with 14 bases in between. Per the germline V gene, CDR1 is SGHNT and CDR2 is YYREEE (reference sequence). In DNA, the CDR3 is TGTGCCAGCAGCTTGAGCTCAGGGCTCGGCACTGAAGCTTTCTTT. It specifies CASSLSSGLGTEAFF.

The chain carries TRBV6-1 and TRBJ1-2, with 7 bases that match TRBD1. This CDR3 contains 16 residues. CDR1 is MNHNS and CDR2 is SASEGT in the germline V gene. Trimming took 3 bases from V and 4 from J; bases not matched to a gene: 11. The CDR3 is CASSEGWGQTLYGYTF. The DNA for the CDR3 is TGTGCCAGCAGTGAGGGGTGGGGACAGACCCTCTATGGCTACACCTTC.